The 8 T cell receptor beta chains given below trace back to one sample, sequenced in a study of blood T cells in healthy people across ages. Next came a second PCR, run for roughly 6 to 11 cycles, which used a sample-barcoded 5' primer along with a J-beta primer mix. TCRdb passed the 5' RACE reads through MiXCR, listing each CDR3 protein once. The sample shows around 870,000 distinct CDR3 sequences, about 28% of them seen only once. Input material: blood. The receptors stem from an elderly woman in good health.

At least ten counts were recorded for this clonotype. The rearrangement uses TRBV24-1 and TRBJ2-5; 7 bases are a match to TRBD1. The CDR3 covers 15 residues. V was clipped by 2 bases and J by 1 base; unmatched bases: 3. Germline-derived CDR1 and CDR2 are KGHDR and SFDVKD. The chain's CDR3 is CATSDSGTAQETQYF. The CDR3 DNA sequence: TGTGCCACCAGTGATTCCGGGACAGCCCAAGAGACCCAGTACTTC.

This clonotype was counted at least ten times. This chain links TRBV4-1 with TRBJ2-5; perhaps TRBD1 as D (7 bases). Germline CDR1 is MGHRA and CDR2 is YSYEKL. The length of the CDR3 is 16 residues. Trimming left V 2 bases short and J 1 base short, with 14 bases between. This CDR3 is CASSQTAGGSQETQYF. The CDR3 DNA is TGCGCCAGCAGCCAAACGGCAGGGGGGTCCCAAGAGACCCAGTACTTC.

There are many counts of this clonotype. In DNA form, the CDR3 reads TGTGCCAGCAGTACCAGGACAGGGATTGGTCAGCCCCAGCATTTT. As protein: CASSTRTGIGQPQHF. The V gene is TRBV27, the J gene TRBJ1-5, with TRBD1 identical over 8 bases. This CDR3 has 15 amino acids. The V gene end was trimmed by 5 bases and the J gene end by 6 bases; junction bases not matched to a gene: 9. The V gene's germline CDR1 is MNHEY and CDR2 SMNVEV (reference sequence).

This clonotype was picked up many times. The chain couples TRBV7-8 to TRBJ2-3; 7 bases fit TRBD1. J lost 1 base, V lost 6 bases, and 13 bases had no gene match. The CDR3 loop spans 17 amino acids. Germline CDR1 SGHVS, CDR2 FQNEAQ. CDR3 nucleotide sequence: TGTGCCAGCAGTCCAGGACAGGTCCTCGTTGGCACAGATACGCAGTATTTT. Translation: CASSPGQVLVGTDTQYF. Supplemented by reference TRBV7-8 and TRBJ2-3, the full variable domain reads GAGVSQSPRYKVAKRGQDVALRCDPISGHVSLFWYQQALGQGPEFLTYFQNEAQLDKSGLPSDRFFAERPEGSVSTLKIQRTQQEDSAVYLCASSPGQVLVGTDTQYFGPGTRLTVL.

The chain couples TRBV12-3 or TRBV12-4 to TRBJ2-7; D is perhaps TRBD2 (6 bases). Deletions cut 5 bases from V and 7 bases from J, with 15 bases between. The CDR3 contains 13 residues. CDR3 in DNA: TGTGCCAGCAGTCTAGGGACGGAGGGGGAGCAGTACTTC. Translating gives CASSLGTEGEQYF.

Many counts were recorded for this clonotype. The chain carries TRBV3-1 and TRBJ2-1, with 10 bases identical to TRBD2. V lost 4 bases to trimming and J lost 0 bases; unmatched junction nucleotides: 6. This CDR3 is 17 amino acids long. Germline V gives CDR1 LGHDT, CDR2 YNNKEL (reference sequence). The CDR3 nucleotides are TGTGCCAGCAGCCTAGCGGGGGGTCCTAGCTCCTACAATGAGCAGTTCTTC. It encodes CASSLAGGPSSYNEQFF.

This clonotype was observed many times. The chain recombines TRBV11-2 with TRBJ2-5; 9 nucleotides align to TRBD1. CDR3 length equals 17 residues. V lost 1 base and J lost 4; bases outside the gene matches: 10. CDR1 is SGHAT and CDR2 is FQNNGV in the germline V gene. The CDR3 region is CASSLGTGASERETQYF. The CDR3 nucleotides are TGTGCCAGCAGCTTAGGGACAGGGGCGAGTGAAAGAGAGACCCAGTACTTC.

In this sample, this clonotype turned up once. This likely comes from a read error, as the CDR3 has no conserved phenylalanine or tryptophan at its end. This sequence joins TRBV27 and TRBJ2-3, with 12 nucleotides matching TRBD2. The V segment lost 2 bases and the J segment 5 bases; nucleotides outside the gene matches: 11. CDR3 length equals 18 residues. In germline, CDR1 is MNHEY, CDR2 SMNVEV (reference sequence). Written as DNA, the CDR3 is TGTGCCAGCAGTTTACCCCGACTAGCGGGGGCTGGTGGAGATACGCAGTATTTG. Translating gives CASSLPRLAGAGGDTQYL.